These T cell receptor beta chains were read from a single sample in a study of T cells in Graves' hyperthyroidism and ophthalmopathy. MiXCR was run by TCRdb on the multiplex PCR reads, yielding one entry per CDR3 protein. The top ten hold 12% to 15% of the sample, which has around 420,000 distinct CDR3 sequences, 15% to 18% seen once. Material: blood. Receptors originate from a woman aged 18-29 years with Graves' hyperthyroidism. CDR3s include the opening cysteine and the closing phenylalanine or tryptophan. D genes are given only for firm matches. For some rows the clone size is stated as once, few or many, or as a class when expanded; others skip it.

v_call: TRBV18
j_call: TRBJ2-7
clone_size: many
d_call: NA
cdr3_aa: CASSPPAGYEQYF
cdr3_nt: TGTGCCAGCTCACCACCGGCAGGCTACGAGCAGTACTTC

v_call: TRBV24-1
j_call: TRBJ2-3
clone_size: NA
d_call: NA
cdr3_aa: CATSDLSSHTQYF
cdr3_nt: TGTGCCACCAGTGATTTGAGCAGCCATACGCAGTATTTT

v_call: TRBV10-3
j_call: TRBJ1-1
clone_size: many
d_call: NA
cdr3_aa: CAISDGAYTEAFF
cdr3_nt: TGTGCCATCAGTGATGGCGCCTACACTGAAGCTTTCTTT

v_call: TRBV2
j_call: TRBJ2-4
clone_size: many
d_call: TRBD2
cdr3_aa: CATMGTSGGAGKNIQYF
cdr3_nt: TGTGCCACCATGGGGACTAGCGGGGGGGCGGGCAAAAACATTCAGTACTTC

v_call: TRBV2
j_call: TRBJ1-5
clone_size: many
d_call: TRBD1
cdr3_aa: CASSLDPGQSNQPQHF
cdr3_nt: TGTGCCAGCAGTTTAGACCCGGGACAGAGCAATCAGCCCCAGCATTTT

v_call: TRBV6-2/TRBV6-3
j_call: TRBJ1-5
clone_size: many
d_call: TRBD1
cdr3_aa: CASSSGDREYQPQHF
cdr3_nt: TGTGCCAGCAGTTCCGGGGACAGGGAGTACCAGCCCCAGCATTTT

v_call: TRBV5-1
j_call: TRBJ1-4
clone_size: few
d_call: NA
cdr3_aa: CASSPRDGTNEKLFF
cdr3_nt: TGCGCCAGCAGCCCCCGGGACGGGACTAATGAAAAACTGTTTTTT

v_call: TRBV10-3
j_call: TRBJ2-4
clone_size: NA
d_call: TRBD2
cdr3_aa: CASSAGLAGPILAKNIQYF
cdr3_nt: TGTGCCAGCAGTGCCGGACTAGCGGGACCAATACTAGCCAAAAACATTCAGTACTTC

v_call: TRBV5-5
j_call: TRBJ1-1
clone_size: many
d_call: NA
cdr3_aa: CASSWSYMNTEAFF
cdr3_nt: TGTGCCAGCAGCTGGAGTTACATGAACACTGAAGCTTTCTTT

v_call: TRBV9
j_call: TRBJ2-5
clone_size: NA
d_call: TRBD2
cdr3_aa: CASSVVTSGGTQETQYF
cdr3_nt: TGTGCCAGCAGCGTAGTGACTAGCGGGGGGACACAAGAGACCCAGTACTTC

v_call: TRBV5-1
j_call: TRBJ1-4
clone_size: many
d_call: NA
cdr3_aa: CASSSYYSATNEKLFF
cdr3_nt: TGCGCCAGCAGCTCATACTACAGCGCAACTAATGAAAAACTGTTTTTT

v_call: TRBV6-5
j_call: TRBJ2-7
clone_size: NA
d_call: NA
cdr3_aa: CASSYVDRPYEQYF
cdr3_nt: TGTGCCAGCAGTTACGTGGACCGCCCCTACGAGCAGTACTTC

v_call: TRBV29-1
j_call: TRBJ1-2
clone_size: NA
d_call: NA
cdr3_aa: CSVTENNYGYTF
cdr3_nt: TGCAGCGTTACGGAGAATAACTATGGCTACACCTTC

v_call: TRBV7-9
j_call: TRBJ1-2
clone_size: many
d_call: NA
cdr3_aa: CASSYEQVLANYGYTF
cdr3_nt: TGTGCCAGCAGCTACGAACAGGTTCTAGCTAACTATGGCTACACCTTC

v_call: TRBV28
j_call: TRBJ2-1
clone_size: many
d_call: NA
cdr3_aa: CANSFEYNEQFF
cdr3_nt: TGTGCCAACAGTTTTGAGTACAATGAGCAGTTCTTC

v_call: TRBV6-4
j_call: TRBJ2-2
clone_size: NA
d_call: NA
cdr3_aa: CASSVESTGELFF
cdr3_nt: TGTGCCAGCAGCGTTGAGAGCACCGGGGAGCTGTTTTTT

v_call: TRBV27
j_call: TRBJ2-3
clone_size: few
d_call: NA
cdr3_aa: CASSLSATDTQYF
cdr3_nt: TGTGCCAGCAGTTTATCGGCCACAGATACGCAGTATTTT

v_call: TRBV29-1
j_call: TRBJ2-5
clone_size: many
d_call: TRBD1
cdr3_aa: CSVGTGQETQYF
cdr3_nt: TGCAGCGTCGGGACAGGGCAAGAGACCCAGTACTTC

v_call: TRBV5-1
j_call: TRBJ2-2
clone_size: NA
d_call: NA
cdr3_aa: CASTPVRVANTGELFF
cdr3_nt: TGCGCCAGCACCCCGGTGCGGGTCGCGAACACCGGGGAGCTGTTTTTT

v_call: TRBV20-1
j_call: TRBJ2-3
clone_size: many
d_call: NA
cdr3_aa: CSATPARATDTQYF
cdr3_nt: TGCAGTGCCACGCCAGCGAGGGCCACAGATACGCAGTATTTT

v_call: TRBV5-1
j_call: TRBJ1-3
clone_size: NA
d_call: NA
cdr3_aa: CASSPGTNGNTIYF
cdr3_nt: TGCGCCAGCAGCCCGGGGACAAATGGAAACACCATATATTTT

v_call: TRBV11-1
j_call: TRBJ2-5
clone_size: NA
d_call: TRBD2
cdr3_aa: CASSIRETSGRQTQYF
cdr3_nt: TGTGCCAGTAGTATACGGGAGACTAGCGGGAGACAGACCCAGTACTTC

v_call: TRBV20-1
j_call: TRBJ2-1
clone_size: many
d_call: NA
cdr3_aa: CSARFRRAEQFF
cdr3_nt: TGCAGTGCTAGATTCCGCAGGGCTGAGCAGTTCTTC

v_call: TRBV20-1
j_call: TRBJ1-5
clone_size: many
d_call: NA
cdr3_aa: CSAPTGVSNQPQHF
cdr3_nt: TGCAGTGCGCCGACCGGGGTGAGCAATCAGCCCCAGCATTTT

v_call: TRBV2
j_call: TRBJ2-5
clone_size: NA
d_call: TRBD2
cdr3_aa: CASSEDEAGGQETQYF
cdr3_nt: TGTGCCAGCAGTGAAGACGAGGCGGGAGGGCAAGAGACCCAGTACTTC

v_call: TRBV3-1
j_call: TRBJ2-7
clone_size: many
d_call: NA
cdr3_aa: CASSQVRGGSYEQYF
cdr3_nt: TGTGCCAGCAGCCAAGTAAGGGGTGGGTCCTACGAGCAGTACTTC

v_call: TRBV2
j_call: TRBJ2-3
clone_size: many
d_call: TRBD1
cdr3_aa: CASSEQGAWFADTQYF
cdr3_nt: TGTGCCAGCAGTGAACAGGGGGCGTGGTTCGCAGATACGCAGTATTTT

v_call: TRBV10-2
j_call: TRBJ2-2
clone_size: few
d_call: NA
cdr3_aa: CASSVGRPHTGELFF
cdr3_nt: TGCGCCAGCAGTGTGGGTAGGCCCCACACCGGGGAGCTGTTTTTT

v_call: TRBV7-2
j_call: TRBJ2-3
clone_size: NA
d_call: TRBD2
cdr3_aa: CASSRTRTGTRPTDTQYF
cdr3_nt: TGCGCCAGCAGCCGCACCCGGACCGGGACTAGGCCCACAGATACGCAGTATTTT

v_call: TRBV2
j_call: TRBJ1-1
clone_size: many
d_call: NA
cdr3_aa: CASSEVGRAAFF
cdr3_nt: TGTGCCAGCAGTGAGGTGGGCAGGGCCGCTTTCTTT

v_call: TRBV7-9
j_call: TRBJ1-5
clone_size: many
d_call: TRBD1
cdr3_aa: CASSLQGDQPQHF
cdr3_nt: TGTGCCAGCAGCTTGCAGGGGGACCAGCCCCAGCATTTT

v_call: TRBV6-1
j_call: TRBJ2-7
clone_size: many
d_call: NA
cdr3_aa: CASSYSGSGRFNEQYF
cdr3_nt: TGTGCCAGCAGTTACTCAGGGTCAGGGAGGTTCAACGAGCAGTACTTC

v_call: TRBV4-1
j_call: TRBJ2-2
clone_size: NA
d_call: NA
cdr3_aa: CASSQETTGTTNTGELFF
cdr3_nt: TGCGCCAGCAGCCAAGAAACAACAGGGACGACGAACACCGGGGAGCTGTTTTTT

v_call: TRBV9
j_call: TRBJ2-1
clone_size: few
d_call: NA
cdr3_aa: CASSMYGTVSNEQFF
cdr3_nt: TGTGCCAGCAGCATGTACGGGACGGTCTCCAATGAGCAGTTCTTC

v_call: TRBV10-3
j_call: TRBJ1-4
clone_size: NA
d_call: TRBD1
cdr3_aa: CAISTGGTNEKLFF
cdr3_nt: TGTGCCATCAGTACAGGGGGTACTAATGAAAAACTGTTTTTT

v_call: TRBV4-1
j_call: TRBJ1-1
clone_size: many
d_call: NA
cdr3_aa: CASSQVPGGIAPPAFF
cdr3_nt: TGCGCCAGCAGCCAAGTACCCGGGGGCATAGCCCCCCCAGCTTTCTTT

v_call: TRBV12-3/TRBV12-4
j_call: TRBJ2-1
clone_size: few
d_call: TRBD1
cdr3_aa: CASSFQFGGTGTFF
cdr3_nt: TGTGCCAGCAGTTTTCAGTTTGGTGGGACAGGGACGTTCTTC

v_call: TRBV7-8
j_call: TRBJ1-6
clone_size: few
d_call: NA
cdr3_aa: CASSPREAGHNSPLHF
cdr3_nt: TGTGCCAGCAGCCCGAGGGAGGCCGGTCATAATTCACCCCTCCACTTT

v_call: TRBV2
j_call: TRBJ1-4
clone_size: many
d_call: NA
cdr3_aa: CASSAGANEKLFF
cdr3_nt: TGTGCCAGCAGTGCCGGGGCAAATGAAAAACTGTTTTTT

v_call: TRBV7-9
j_call: TRBJ2-5
clone_size: NA
d_call: TRBD1
cdr3_aa: CASSQQGALDNMETQYF
cdr3_nt: TGCGCCAGCAGCCAACAGGGGGCATTAGACAACATGGAGACCCAGTACTTC

v_call: TRBV19
j_call: TRBJ2-5
clone_size: NA
d_call: TRBD2
cdr3_aa: CASSIGAGEETQYF
cdr3_nt: TGTGCCAGTAGTATAGGCGCGGGAGAAGAGACCCAGTACTTC

v_call: TRBV7-6
j_call: TRBJ1-3
clone_size: few
d_call: TRBD1
cdr3_aa: CASSQVPGQGFRSGNTIYF
cdr3_nt: TGTGCCAGCAGCCAAGTCCCGGGACAGGGATTTAGGTCCGGAAACACCATATATTTT

v_call: TRBV7-9
j_call: TRBJ1-2
clone_size: many
d_call: TRBD1
cdr3_aa: CASSRGQGLDYGYTF
cdr3_nt: TGTGCCAGCAGCCGTGGACAGGGCTTAGACTATGGCTACACCTTC

v_call: TRBV6-1
j_call: TRBJ2-7
clone_size: NA
d_call: NA
cdr3_aa: CASSHTGTSGFEQYF
cdr3_nt: TGTGCCAGCAGTCATACAGGGACCTCGGGTTTCGAGCAGTACTTC

v_call: TRBV28
j_call: TRBJ1-1
clone_size: many
d_call: TRBD1
cdr3_aa: CASSSIGQGEVEAFF
cdr3_nt: TGTGCCAGCAGTTCCATCGGACAGGGGGAGGTGGAAGCTTTCTTT

v_call: TRBV9
j_call: TRBJ1-4
clone_size: NA
d_call: TRBD1
cdr3_aa: CASSVDPGTVREKLFF
cdr3_nt: TGTGCCAGCAGCGTCGACCCCGGGACAGTCAGAGAAAAACTGTTTTTT

v_call: TRBV2
j_call: TRBJ2-1
clone_size: NA
d_call: TRBD2
cdr3_aa: CASTNLAAYNEQFF
cdr3_nt: TGTGCCAGCACCAACCTAGCGGCCTACAATGAGCAGTTCTTC

v_call: TRBV9
j_call: TRBJ2-1
clone_size: many
d_call: TRBD2
cdr3_aa: CASSAGGSYNEQFF
cdr3_nt: TGTGCCAGCAGCGCGGGGGGCTCCTACAATGAGCAGTTCTTC

v_call: TRBV29-1
j_call: TRBJ1-4
clone_size: few
d_call: NA
cdr3_aa: CSVAGHLNEKLFF
cdr3_nt: TGCAGCGTTGCAGGGCATCTTAATGAAAAACTGTTTTTT

v_call: TRBV7-8
j_call: TRBJ1-1
clone_size: many
d_call: NA
cdr3_aa: CASSLGLRLNTEAFF
cdr3_nt: TGTGCCAGCAGCTTAGGTCTCAGGCTGAACACTGAAGCTTTCTTT

v_call: TRBV6-6
j_call: TRBJ2-3
clone_size: NA
d_call: NA
cdr3_aa: CASSYSWLGADTQYF
cdr3_nt: TGTGCCAGCAGTTACTCGTGGCTAGGGGCAGATACGCAGTATTTT

v_call: TRBV11-2
j_call: TRBJ2-1
clone_size: many
d_call: NA
cdr3_aa: CASSGLRRAEEQFF
cdr3_nt: TGTGCCAGCAGTGGTTTGAGGAGGGCTGAGGAGCAGTTCTTC